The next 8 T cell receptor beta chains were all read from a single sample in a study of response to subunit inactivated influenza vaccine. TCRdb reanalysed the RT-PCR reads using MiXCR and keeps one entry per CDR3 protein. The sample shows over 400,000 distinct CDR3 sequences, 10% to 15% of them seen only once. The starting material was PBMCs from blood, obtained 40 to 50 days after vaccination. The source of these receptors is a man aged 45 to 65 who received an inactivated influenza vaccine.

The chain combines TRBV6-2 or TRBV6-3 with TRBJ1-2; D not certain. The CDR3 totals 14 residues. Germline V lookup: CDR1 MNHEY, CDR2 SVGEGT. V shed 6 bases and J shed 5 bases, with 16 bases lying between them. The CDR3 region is CASSRQVTRYGYTF. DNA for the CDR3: TGTGCCAGCAGCAGACAAGTGACCCGTTATGGCTACACCTTC.

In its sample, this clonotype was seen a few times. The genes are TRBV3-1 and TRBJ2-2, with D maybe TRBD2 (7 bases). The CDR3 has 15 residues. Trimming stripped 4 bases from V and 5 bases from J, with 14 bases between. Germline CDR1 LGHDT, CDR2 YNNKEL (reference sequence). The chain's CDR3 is CASSPGGRRTGELFF. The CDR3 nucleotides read TGTGCCAGCAGCCCCGGGGGGCGTCGGACCGGGGAGCTGTTTTTT.

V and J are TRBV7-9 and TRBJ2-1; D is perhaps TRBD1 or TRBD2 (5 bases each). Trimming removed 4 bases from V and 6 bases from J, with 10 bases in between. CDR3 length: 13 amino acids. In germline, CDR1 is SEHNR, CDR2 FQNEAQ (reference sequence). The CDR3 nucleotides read TGTGCCAGCAGCTCGGGACCACTCAATGAGCAGTTCTTC. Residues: CASSSGPLNEQFF. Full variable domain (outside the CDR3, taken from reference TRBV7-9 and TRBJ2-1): DTGVSQNPRHKITKRGQNVTFRCDPISEHNRLYWYRQTLGQGPEFLTYFQNEAQLEKSRLLSDRFSAERPKGSFSTLEIQRTEQGDSAMYLCASSSGPLNEQFFGPGTRLTVL.

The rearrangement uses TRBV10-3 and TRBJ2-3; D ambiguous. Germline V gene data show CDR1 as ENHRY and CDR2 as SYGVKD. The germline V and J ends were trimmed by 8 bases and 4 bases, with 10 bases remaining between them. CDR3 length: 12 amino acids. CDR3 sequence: CAISVGSDTQYF. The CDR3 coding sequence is TGTGCCATCTCGGTCGGATCAGATACGCAGTATTTT.

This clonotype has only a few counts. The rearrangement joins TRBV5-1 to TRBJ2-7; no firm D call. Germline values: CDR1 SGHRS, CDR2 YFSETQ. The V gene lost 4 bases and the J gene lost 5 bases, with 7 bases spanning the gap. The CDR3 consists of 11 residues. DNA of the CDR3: TGCGCCAGCAGCCCGGGCAACGAGCAGTACTTC. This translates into CASSPGNEQYF.

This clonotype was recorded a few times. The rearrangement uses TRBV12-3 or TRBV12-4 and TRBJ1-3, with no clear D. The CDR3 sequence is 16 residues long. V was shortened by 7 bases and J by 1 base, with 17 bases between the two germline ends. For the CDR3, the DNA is TGTGCCAGCAACCTTATTCGGACTGAATCTGGAAACACCATATATTTT. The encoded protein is CASNLIRTESGNTIYF.

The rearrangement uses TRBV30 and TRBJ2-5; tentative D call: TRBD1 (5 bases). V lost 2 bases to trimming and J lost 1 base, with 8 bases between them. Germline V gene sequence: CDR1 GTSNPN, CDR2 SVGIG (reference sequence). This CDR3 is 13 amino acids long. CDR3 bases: TGTGCCTGGAGTAGGGGCCTCCAAGAGACCCAGTACTTC. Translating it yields CAWSRGLQETQYF.

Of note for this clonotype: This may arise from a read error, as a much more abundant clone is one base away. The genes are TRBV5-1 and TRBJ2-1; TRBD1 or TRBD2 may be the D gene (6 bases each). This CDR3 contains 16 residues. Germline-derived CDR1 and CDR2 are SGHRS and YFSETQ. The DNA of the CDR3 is TGCGCCACCAGCTTGGCCGGGGGCGGGTCCTACAATGAGCAGTTCTTC. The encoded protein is CATSLAGGGSYNEQFF.